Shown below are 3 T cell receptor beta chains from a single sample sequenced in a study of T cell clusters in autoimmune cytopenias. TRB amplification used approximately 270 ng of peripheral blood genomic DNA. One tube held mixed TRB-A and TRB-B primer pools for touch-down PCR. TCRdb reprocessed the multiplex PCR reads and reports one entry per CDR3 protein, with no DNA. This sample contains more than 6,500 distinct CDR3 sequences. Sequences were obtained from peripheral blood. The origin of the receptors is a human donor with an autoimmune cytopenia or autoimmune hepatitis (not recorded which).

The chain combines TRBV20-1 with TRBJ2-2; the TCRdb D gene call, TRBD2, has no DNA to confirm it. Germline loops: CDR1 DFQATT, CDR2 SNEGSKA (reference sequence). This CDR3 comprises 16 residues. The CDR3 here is CSARDQSGTNTGELFF.

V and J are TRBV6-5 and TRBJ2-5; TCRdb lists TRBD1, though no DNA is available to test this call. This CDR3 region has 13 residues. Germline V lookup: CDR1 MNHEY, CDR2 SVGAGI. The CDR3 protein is CASSEGTGKTQYF.

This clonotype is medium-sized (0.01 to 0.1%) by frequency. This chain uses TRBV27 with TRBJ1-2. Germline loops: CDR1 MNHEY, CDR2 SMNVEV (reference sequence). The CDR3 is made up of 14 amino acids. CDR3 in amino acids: CASSLSVWNYGYTF.